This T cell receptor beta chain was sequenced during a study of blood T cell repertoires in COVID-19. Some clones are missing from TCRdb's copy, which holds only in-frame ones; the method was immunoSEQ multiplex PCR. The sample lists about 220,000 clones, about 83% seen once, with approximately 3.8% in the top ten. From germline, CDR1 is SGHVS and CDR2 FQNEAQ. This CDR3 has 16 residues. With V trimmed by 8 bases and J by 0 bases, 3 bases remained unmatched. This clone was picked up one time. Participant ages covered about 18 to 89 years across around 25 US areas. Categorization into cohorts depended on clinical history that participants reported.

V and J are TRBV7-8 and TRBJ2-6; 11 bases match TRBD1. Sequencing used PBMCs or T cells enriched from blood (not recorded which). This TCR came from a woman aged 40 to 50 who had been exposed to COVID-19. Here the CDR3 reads CASSGTGGSGANVLTF. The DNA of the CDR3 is TGTGCCAGCTCCGGGACAGGGGGCTCTGGGGCCAACGTCCTGACTTTC.